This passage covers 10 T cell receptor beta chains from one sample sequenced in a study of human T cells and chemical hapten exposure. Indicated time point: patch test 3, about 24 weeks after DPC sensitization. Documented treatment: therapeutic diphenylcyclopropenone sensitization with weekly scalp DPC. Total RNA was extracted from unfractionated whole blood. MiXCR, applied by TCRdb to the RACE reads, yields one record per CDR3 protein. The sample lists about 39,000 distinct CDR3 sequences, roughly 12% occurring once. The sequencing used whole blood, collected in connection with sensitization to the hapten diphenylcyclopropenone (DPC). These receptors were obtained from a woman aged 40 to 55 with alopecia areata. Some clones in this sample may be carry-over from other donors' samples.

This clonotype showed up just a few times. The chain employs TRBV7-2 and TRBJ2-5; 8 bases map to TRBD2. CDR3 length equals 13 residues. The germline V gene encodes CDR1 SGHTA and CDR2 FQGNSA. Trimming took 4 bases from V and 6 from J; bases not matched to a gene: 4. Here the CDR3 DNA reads TGTGCCAGCAGCTCCGGGACTAGGCAGACCCAGTACTTC. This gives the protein CASSSGTRQTQYF.

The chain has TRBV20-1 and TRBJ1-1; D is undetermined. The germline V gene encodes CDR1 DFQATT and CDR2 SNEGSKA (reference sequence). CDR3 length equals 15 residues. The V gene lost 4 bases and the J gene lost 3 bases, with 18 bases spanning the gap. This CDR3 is CSAIPPTGYDTEAFF. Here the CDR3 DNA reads TGCAGTGCTATCCCACCGACGGGGTATGACACTGAAGCTTTCTTT.

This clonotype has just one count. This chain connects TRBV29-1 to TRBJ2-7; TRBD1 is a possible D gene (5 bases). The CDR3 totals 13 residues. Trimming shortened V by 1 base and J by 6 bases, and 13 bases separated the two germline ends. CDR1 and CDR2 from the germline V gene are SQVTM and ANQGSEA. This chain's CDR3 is CSVEGQGRGEQYF. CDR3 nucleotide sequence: TGCAGCGTTGAAGGCCAGGGTCGCGGCGAGCAGTACTTC.

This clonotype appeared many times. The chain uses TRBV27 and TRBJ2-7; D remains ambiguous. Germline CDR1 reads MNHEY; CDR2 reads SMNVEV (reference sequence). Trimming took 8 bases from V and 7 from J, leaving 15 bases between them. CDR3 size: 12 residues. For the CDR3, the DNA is TGTGCCAGCGGATCCTCACTGGGTGAGCAGTACTTC. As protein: CASGSSLGEQYF.

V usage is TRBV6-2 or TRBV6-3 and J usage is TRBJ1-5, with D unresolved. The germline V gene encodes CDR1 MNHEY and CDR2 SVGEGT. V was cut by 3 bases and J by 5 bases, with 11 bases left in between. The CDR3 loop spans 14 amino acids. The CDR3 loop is CASSYQEDHQPQHF. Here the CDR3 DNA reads TGTGCCAGCAGTTATCAAGAGGACCATCAGCCCCAGCATTTT.

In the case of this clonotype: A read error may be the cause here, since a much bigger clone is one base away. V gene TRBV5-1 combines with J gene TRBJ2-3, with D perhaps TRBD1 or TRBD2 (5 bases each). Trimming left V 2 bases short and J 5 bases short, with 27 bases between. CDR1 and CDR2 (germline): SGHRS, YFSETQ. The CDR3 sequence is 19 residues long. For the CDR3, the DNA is TGCGCCAGCAGCTTTACAGCTTTGGGAAACGGGGCCTTCATAGATACGCAGTATTTT. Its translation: CASSFTALGNGAFIDTQYF.

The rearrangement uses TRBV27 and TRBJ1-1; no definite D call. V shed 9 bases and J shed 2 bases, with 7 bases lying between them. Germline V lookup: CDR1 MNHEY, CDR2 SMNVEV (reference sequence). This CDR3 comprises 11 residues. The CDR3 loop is CARQDNTEAFF. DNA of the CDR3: TGTGCCAGGCAGGATAACACTGAAGCTTTCTTT.

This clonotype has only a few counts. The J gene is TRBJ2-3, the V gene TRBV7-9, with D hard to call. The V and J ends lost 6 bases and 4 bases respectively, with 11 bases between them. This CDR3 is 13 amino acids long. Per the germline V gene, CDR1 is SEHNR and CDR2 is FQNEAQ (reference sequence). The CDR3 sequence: CASREGFADTQYF. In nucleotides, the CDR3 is TGTGCCAGCAGGGAAGGGTTCGCAGATACGCAGTATTTT.

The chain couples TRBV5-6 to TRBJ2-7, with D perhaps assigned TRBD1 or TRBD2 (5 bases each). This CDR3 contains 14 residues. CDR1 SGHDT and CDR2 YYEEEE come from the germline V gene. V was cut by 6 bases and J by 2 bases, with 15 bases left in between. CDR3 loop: CASTRGRTTYEQYF. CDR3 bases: TGTGCCAGCACCCGGGGCAGAACAACCTACGAGCAGTACTTC.

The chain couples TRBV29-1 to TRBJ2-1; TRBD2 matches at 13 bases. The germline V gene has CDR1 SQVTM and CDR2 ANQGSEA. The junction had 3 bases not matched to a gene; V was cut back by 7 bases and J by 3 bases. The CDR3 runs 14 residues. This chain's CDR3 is CSAGLAGVYNEQFF. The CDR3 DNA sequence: TGCAGCGCCGGACTAGCGGGAGTCTACAATGAGCAGTTCTTC.